This passage covers 14 T cell receptor beta chains from one sample sequenced in a study of blood T cell repertoires in COVID-19. TCRdb keeps only in-frame clones here, not all; method: immunoSEQ multiplex PCR. The sample contains 160,000 or so clones, 84% of which appear only once. The source material was PBMCs or T cells enriched from blood (not recorded which). The receptors originated from a man aged 50 to 60 who had recovered from COVID-19.

The chain couples TRBV5-1 to TRBJ2-1, with TRBD2 matching over 12 bases. Germline CDR1 is SGHRS and CDR2 is YFSETQ. J was trimmed by 9 bases and V by 4 bases; bases with no gene match: 8. The CDR3 runs to 15 residues. The CDR3 reads CASSRLAGGPGEQFF. DNA for the CDR3: TGCGCCAGCAGCCGTCTAGCGGGGGGGCCCGGTGAGCAGTTCTTC. The variable domain in full, completed from reference TRBV5-1 and TRBJ2-1, reads KAGVTQTPRYLIKTRGQQVTLSCSPISGHRSVSWYQQTPGQGLQFLFEYFSETQRNKGNFPGRFSGRQFSNSRSEMNVSTLELGDSALYLCASSRLAGGPGEQFFGPGTRLTVL.

This chain uses TRBV28 with TRBJ2-7; tentatively, D is TRBD1 (8 bases). Deletions cut 2 bases from V and 1 base from J, with 15 bases between. Per the germline V gene, CDR1 is MDHEN and CDR2 is SYDVKM. The CDR3 length is 16 residues. CDR3 region: CASSLEKQGGSYEQYF. CDR3 bases: TGTGCCAGCAGTTTAGAGAAACAGGGGGGGTCCTACGAGCAGTACTTC.

This clone was recorded a few times. In DNA form, the CDR3 reads TGTGCCAGCAATGCATGGGACAGCCATCTTGAAGCTTTCTTT. Protein product: CASNAWDSHLEAFF. This chain connects TRBV6-5 to TRBJ1-1, with 7 nucleotides matching TRBD1. From germline, CDR1 is MNHEY and CDR2 SVGAGI. The CDR3 is made up of 14 amino acids. The J segment lost 7 bases and the V segment lost 7 bases, leaving 12 bases of the junction unmatched.

The J gene is TRBJ2-3, the V gene TRBV7-9, with 12 bases aligning to TRBD2. J gave up 4 bases and V 5 bases, and 10 bases lay outside the gene matches. The CDR3 is 17 amino acids. CDR1 is SEHNR and CDR2 is FQNEAQ in the germline V gene (reference sequence). The CDR3 coding sequence is TGTGCCAGCAGCACAGGGGCTAGCGGGGGGGCGGCAGATACGCAGTATTTT. Protein sequence: CASSTGASGGAADTQYF.

This clone was observed once. The chain recombines TRBV4-2 with TRBJ2-3; D not resolved. The germline CDR1 and CDR2 sequences are LGHNA and YNFKEQ. The CDR3 is 13 residues long. The V and J ends lost 0 bases and 8 bases respectively, with 9 bases between them. This CDR3 is CASSQDSYGTQYF. Here the CDR3 DNA reads TGTGCCAGCAGCCAAGATTCGTACGGTACGCAGTATTTT.

This sequence joins TRBV28 and TRBJ2-5; TRBD1 might be the D (6 bases). Germline V gives CDR1 MDHEN, CDR2 SYDVKM. The CDR3 is 13 residues long. Trimming removed 8 bases at V and 1 base at J, with 11 bases between. DNA for the CDR3: TGTGCCAGCCAGGTAGGGGGCCAAGAGACCCAGTACTTC. This sequence encodes CASQVGGQETQYF.

CDR3 residues: CASRTRGTGSTGELFF. The CDR3 DNA is TGTGCCAGCAGGACCAGGGGGACAGGGAGCACCGGGGAGCTGTTTTTT. The chain recombines TRBV7-2 with TRBJ2-2, with TRBD1 matching 9 bases. CDR3 length: 16 residues. Germline trimming cut 6 bases from V and 4 bases from J; bases unmatched to any gene: 9. The germline gives CDR1 SGHTA, CDR2 FQGNSA.

This clone has a single count. This chain joins TRBV10-3 and TRBJ1-4, with D maybe TRBD1 (5 bases). The germline V and J ends were trimmed by 3 bases and 8 bases, with 13 bases remaining between them. Germline loops: CDR1 ENHRY, CDR2 SYGVKD. The CDR3 is 14 residues long. The CDR3 DNA sequence: TGTGCCATCAGTGATATGGCAGGGCGCGAAAAACTGTTTTTT. Translation gives CAISDMAGREKLFF.

The gene calls are TRBV25-1 and TRBJ2-7; D is unresolved. Germline V gene lookup returns CDR1 MGHDK and CDR2 SYGVNS. The V end lost 3 bases, the J end lost 4 bases, and 7 bases lay between the germline ends. The CDR3 runs 12 residues. CDR3 amino acids: CASSESYYEQYF. CDR3 nucleotide sequence: TGTGCCAGCAGTGAGTCGTATTACGAGCAGTACTTC.

In its sample, this clone was seen many times. This chain uses TRBV5-1 with TRBJ2-7, with D perhaps TRBD2 (6 bases). Germline V gene lookup returns CDR1 SGHRS and CDR2 YFSETQ. CDR3 length: 16 amino acids. The V end lost 0 bases, the J end lost 2 bases, and 15 bases lay between the germline ends. The CDR3 reads CASSLAGVRAPYEQYF. CDR3 in DNA: TGCGCCAGCAGCTTGGCGGGGGTCAGGGCTCCCTACGAGCAGTACTTC.

This chain connects TRBV6-5 to TRBJ1-1, with 9 bases lining up with TRBD1. Germline-derived CDR1 and CDR2 are MNHEY and SVGAGI. CDR3 length: 12 residues. Trimming at V came to 4 bases and at J to 11 bases, leaving 5 bases not matched to a gene. The CDR3 region has the DNA TGTGCCAGCAGTTTACAGGGGGCTTTGGCTTTCTTT. Its protein product is CASSLQGALAFF.

The rearrangement uses TRBV27 and TRBJ1-4; 7 bases line up with TRBD1. Germline CDR1 MNHEY, CDR2 SMNVEV (reference sequence). V shed 11 bases, J shed 8 bases, and the junction held 11 bases outside the gene matches. This CDR3 is built from 13 residues. CDR3 bases: TGTGCCGGGCAGACAGGGTCGCACGAAAAACTGTTTTTT. Translation gives CAGQTGSHEKLFF.

This chain connects TRBV9 to TRBJ2-7, with 9 bases identical to TRBD1. The J segment lost 2 bases and the V segment lost 0 bases, leaving 3 bases of the junction unmatched. This CDR3 is 15 amino acids long. Germline V lookup: CDR1 SGDLS, CDR2 YYNGEE. CDR3: CASSVGGTGPYEQYF. The CDR3 coding sequence is TGTGCCAGCAGCGTAGGCGGGACAGGGCCCTACGAGCAGTACTTC.

The gene calls are TRBV2 and TRBJ2-5, with D possibly being TRBD1 (5 bases). The V and J ends lost 7 bases and 1 base respectively, with 10 bases between them. CDR1 is SNHLY and CDR2 is FYNNEI in the germline V gene. The CDR3 sequence is 13 residues long. The CDR3 spells CASNSGFQETQYF. The CDR3 DNA reads TGTGCCAGCAATTCAGGGTTCCAAGAGACCCAGTACTTC. Supplemented by reference TRBV2 and TRBJ2-5, the full variable domain reads EPEVTQTPSHQVTQMGQEVILRCVPISNHLYFYWYRQILGQKVEFLVSFYNNEISEKSEIFDDQFSVERPDGSNFTLKIRSTKLEDSAMYFCASNSGFQETQYFGPGTRLLVL.